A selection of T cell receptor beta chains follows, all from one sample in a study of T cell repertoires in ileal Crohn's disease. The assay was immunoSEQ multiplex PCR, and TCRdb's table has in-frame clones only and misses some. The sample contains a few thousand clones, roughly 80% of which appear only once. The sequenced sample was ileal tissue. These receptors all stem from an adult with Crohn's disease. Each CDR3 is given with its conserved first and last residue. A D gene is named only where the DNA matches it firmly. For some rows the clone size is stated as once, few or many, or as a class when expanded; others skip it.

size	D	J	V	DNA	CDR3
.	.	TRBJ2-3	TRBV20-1	TGCAGTGCTAGAGGTTTTAATACGCAGTATTTT	CSARGFNTQYF
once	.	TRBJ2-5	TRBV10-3	TGTGCCATCAGTGCCCCAGGTCAAGAGACCCAGTACTTC	CAISAPGQETQYF
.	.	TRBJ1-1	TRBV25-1	TGTGCCAGCAGTGATGAGAGGGTAGAAGCTTTCTTT	CASSDERVEAFF
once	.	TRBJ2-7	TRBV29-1	TGCAGCGTTGCAAGGGAGTTAGGCCACGAGCAGTACTTC	CSVARELGHEQYF
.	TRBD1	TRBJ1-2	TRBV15	TGTGCCACCAGCAGAGATTCAGGGGGCCGTGGCTACACCTTC	CATSRDSGGRGYTF
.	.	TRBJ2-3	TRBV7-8	TGTGCCAGCAGCTTACAGGGGACAGATACGCAGTATTTT	CASSLQGTDTQYF
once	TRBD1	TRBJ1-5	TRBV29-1	TGCAGCGCTCGGGGGACAGGTCACAATCAGCCCCAGCATTTT	CSARGTGHNQPQHF
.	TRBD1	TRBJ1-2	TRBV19	TGTGCCAGTAGTCTGCAGGGGGAGAATGGCTACACCTTC	CASSLQGENGYTF
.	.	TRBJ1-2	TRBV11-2	TGTGCCAGCAGCCACGGACAGTATGGCTACACCTTC	CASSHGQYGYTF
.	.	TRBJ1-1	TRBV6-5	TGTGCCAGCAGTTCCGGGTTCACTGAAGCTTTCTTT	CASSSGFTEAFF
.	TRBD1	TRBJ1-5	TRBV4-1	TGCGCCAGCAGCCCACGGGACAGGGAATATAGCAATCAGCCCCAGCATTTT	CASSPRDREYSNQPQHF
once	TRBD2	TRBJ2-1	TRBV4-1	TGCGCCAGCAGCCAAGAGTTCGGACTAGCGGGGTACAATGAGCAGTTCTTC	CASSQEFGLAGYNEQFF
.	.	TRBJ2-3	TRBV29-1	TGCAGCGTGTGGAAGGGGTTGGAAGATACGCAGTATTTT	CSVWKGLEDTQYF
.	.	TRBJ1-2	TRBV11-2	TGTGCCAGCAGCGTGGACAGAGGCTATGGCTACACCTTC	CASSVDRGYGYTF
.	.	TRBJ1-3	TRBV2	TGTGCCAGCTCCGTCCCGAGCTCTGGAAACACCATATATTTT	CASSVPSSGNTIYF
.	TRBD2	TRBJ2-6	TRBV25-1	TGTGCCAGCACCCCGGGGGGGCAGCCTGGGGCCAACGTCCTGACTTTC	CASTPGGQPGANVLTF
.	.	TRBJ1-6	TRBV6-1	TGTGCCAGCAGTGAAGGCAGCGGGTCACTCTCCGGCTCCTATAATTCACCCCTCCACTTT	CASSEGSGSLSGSYNSPLHF
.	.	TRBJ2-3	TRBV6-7	TGTGCCAGCAGCGCCGCCGTGCGGGGGCCCACAGATACGCAGTATTTT	CASSAAVRGPTDTQYF
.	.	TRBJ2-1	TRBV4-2	TGTGCCAGCAGCCAAGAGGGGGGGGCTTTCGGCAATGAGCAGTTCTTC	CASSQEGGAFGNEQFF
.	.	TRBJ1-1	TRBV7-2	TGTGCCAGCAGCAGAAACTACAGGGATACTGAAGCTTTCTTT	CASSRNYRDTEAFF
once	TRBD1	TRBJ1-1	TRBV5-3	TGTGCCAGAAGCTTGGAGAGGGGGCCGAGCACTGAAGCTTTCTTT	CARSLERGPSTEAFF
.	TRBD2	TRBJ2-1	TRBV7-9	TGTGCCAGCAGCTTAGAGGACTGGCGGGGGGCCAATGAGCAGTTCTTC	CASSLEDWRGANEQFF
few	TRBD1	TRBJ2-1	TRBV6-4	TGTGCCAGCAGTGTGTCCGGGACAGGTTACAATGAGCAGTTCTTC	CASSVSGTGYNEQFF
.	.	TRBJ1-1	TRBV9	TGTGCCAGCAGCGCAAGTGGACAGCCGGTGAACACTGAAGCTTTCTTT	CASSASGQPVNTEAFF
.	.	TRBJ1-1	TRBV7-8	TGTGCCAGCAGCTTAGTGGAGCGGGCTGAAGCTTTCTTT	CASSLVERAEAFF
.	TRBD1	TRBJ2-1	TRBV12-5	TGTGCTAGTGGTTTGGGGCCCCAGGGGGCGAATGAGCAGTTCTTC	CASGLGPQGANEQFF
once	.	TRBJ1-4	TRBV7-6	TGTGCCAGCAGCTTCGGGGGGGCTAATGAAAAACTGTTTTTT	CASSFGGANEKLFF
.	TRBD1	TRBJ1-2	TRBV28	TGTGCCAGCCATTTCCAGGCAGGGGGCGCGGATGGCTACACCTTC	CASHFQAGGADGYTF
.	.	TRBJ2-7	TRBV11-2	TGTGCCAGCAGCTTAGGAGGCCGTTCCTACGAGCAGTACTTC	CASSLGGRSYEQYF
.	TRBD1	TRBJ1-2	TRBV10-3	TGTGCCATCAGTGAGTCTGGGACAGGTGGCTACACCTTC	CAISESGTGGYTF
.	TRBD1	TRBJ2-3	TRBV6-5	TGTGCCAGCAGTTACTCGACAGGGGTGGAAAGTACGCAGTATTTT	CASSYSTGVESTQYF
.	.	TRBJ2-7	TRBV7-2	TGTGCCAGCAGCTGGATGGACGGAGGCAACGAGCAGTACTTC	CASSWMDGGNEQYF
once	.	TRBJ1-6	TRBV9	TGTGCCAGCAGCTCAAGCGACAGCCATAATTCACCCCTCCACTTT	CASSSSDSHNSPLHF
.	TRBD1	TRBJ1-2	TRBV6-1	TGTGCCAGCAGAAAACTTGGGACAGAGTATGGCTACACCTTC	CASRKLGTEYGYTF
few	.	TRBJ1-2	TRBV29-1	TGCAGCGTTGGAATGCAGGGCATAAGCTACACCTTC	CSVGMQGISYTF
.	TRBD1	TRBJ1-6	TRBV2	TGTGCCAGCGTCCCCCAGGGGGGAAATTCACCCCTCCACTTT	CASVPQGGNSPLHF
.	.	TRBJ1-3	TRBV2	TGTGCCAGCGGGTGGAGGGCTGGAAACACCATATATTTT	CASGWRAGNTIYF
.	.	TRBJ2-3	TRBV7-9	TGTGCCAGCAGCTTAGGTCCAGGCAGCACAGATACGCAGTATTTT	CASSLGPGSTDTQYF
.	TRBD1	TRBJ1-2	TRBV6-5	TGTGCCAGCAGTCCCGGGACAGGGGGCAGGGGTGGCTACACCTTC	CASSPGTGGRGGYTF
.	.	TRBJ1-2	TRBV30	TGTGCCTGGAGTGCGTATTATGGCTACACCTTC	CAWSAYYGYTF
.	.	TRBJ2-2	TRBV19	TGTGCCAGTAGCCCAAGACAGGGAGGCACCGGGGAGCTGTTTTTT	CASSPRQGGTGELFF
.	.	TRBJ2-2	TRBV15	TGTGCCACCAGCAGAGATAGGACAGCCGGGGAGCTGTTTTTT	CATSRDRTAGELFF
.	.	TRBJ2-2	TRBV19	TGTGCCAGTAAATTCTCAGATTTGTCCGGGGAGCTGTTTTTT	CASKFSDLSGELFF
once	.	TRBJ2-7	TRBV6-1	TGTGCCAGCAGTGATACAGGGACCGAGCAGTACTTC	CASSDTGTEQYF
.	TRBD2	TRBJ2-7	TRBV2	TGTGCCAGCGGGGGGGAAGGGCTTTACGAGCAGTACTTC	CASGGEGLYEQYF
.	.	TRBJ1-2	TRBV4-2	TGTGCCAGCAGCCCCAGGGGATATATAGGGCAGCACGATGGCTACACCTTC	CASSPRGYIGQHDGYTF
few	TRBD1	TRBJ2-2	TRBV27	TGTGCCAGCAGTTCCACAGGGGTTCCCACCGGGGAGCTGTTTTTT	CASSSTGVPTGELFF
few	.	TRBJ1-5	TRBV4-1	TGCGCCAGCAGCCAGGGCAACCGGGAAAATCAGCCCCAGCATTTT	CASSQGNRENQPQHF
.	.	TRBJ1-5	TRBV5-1	TGCGCCAGCAGCTTGGAGCCAGGGGATCAGCCCCAGCATTTT	CASSLEPGDQPQHF
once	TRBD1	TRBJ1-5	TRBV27	TGTGCCAGCAGTGCATCAGTGACCCGCGGGACAGGGCTGTATCAGCCCCAGCATTTT	CASSASVTRGTGLYQPQHF
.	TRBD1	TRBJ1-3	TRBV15	TGTGCCACCAGTCCTAGGACAGGGGGCATTTCAAACACCATATATTTT	CATSPRTGGISNTIYF